This T cell receptor beta chain derives from a study of OX40 agonist ivuxolimab in advanced cancers. The overall study: Having had anti-PD-1, anti-PD-L1 or anti-CTLA-4 therapy before was allowed, and roughly 38% had some.

Repertoires were generated with immunoSEQ multiplex PCR, while TCRdb's copy carries only in-frame clones and drops some. The data contain tens of thousands of clones, roughly nine tenths of them seen just once; the ten biggest clones take up 1.3%. The CDR3 is made up of 13 amino acids. The V gene's germline CDR1 is SGHTA and CDR2 FQGTGA. The ends were cut back, 6 bases at V and 1 base at J, with 9 bases in the middle. Study observations and caveats: CD8+ T cells averaged more expanded clones than CD4+.

Of note for this clone: The antigen remains undetermined.

The sequence was collected from an adult with an advanced solid tumor such as melanoma, head and neck, liver or kidney cancer. This sample comprised CD4+ or CD8+ T cells sorted from blood, obtained in a trial of the OX40 agonist ivuxolimab. V and J are TRBV7-3 and TRBJ1-1; D is uncertain. Here the CDR3 reads CASSPGRNTEAFF. The CDR3 region has the DNA TGTGCCAGCAGTCCGGGGAGGAACACTGAAGCTTTCTTT.